Listed below are T cell receptor beta chains from one sample, sequenced in a study of cytomegalovirus exposure and HLA in healthy donors. TCRdb's copy holds only in-frame clones and misses some; the assay was immunoSEQ multiplex PCR. The sample has under 95,000 clones; roughly 95% are singletons. Sequencing input: PBMCs. Receptor source: a young woman in good health and CMV-seropositive. Each CDR3 is given with its conserved first and last residue. Fields, in order: J gene, clone size, V gene, D gene, CDR3 protein, CDR3 DNA. D genes are given only for firm matches. The size entry is marked missing in some rows and otherwise reads once, few, many or a size class.

J: TRBJ1-5; size: few; V: TRBV30; D: NA; CDR3: CASGRDSNQPQHF; DNA: TGTGCCTCCGGACGGGATAGCAATCAGCCCCAGCATTTT
J: TRBJ1-2; size: NA; V: TRBV2; D: NA; CDR3: CASSENYGYTF; DNA: TGTGCCAGCAGCGAGAATTATGGCTACACCTTC
J: TRBJ1-2; size: NA; V: TRBV28; D: NA; CDR3: CASRPRGAANYGYTF; DNA: TGTGCCAGCAGACCACGGGGGGCTGCTAACTATGGCTACACCTTC
J: TRBJ2-3; size: NA; V: TRBV5-1; D: NA; CDR3: CASSHSPGEYTDTQYF; DNA: TGCGCCAGCAGCCATTCCCCGGGGGAGTACACAGATACGCAGTATTTT
J: TRBJ1-2; size: NA; V: TRBV25-1; D: NA; CDR3: CASSEENYGYTF; DNA: TGTGCCAGCAGTGAAGAGAACTATGGCTACACCTTC
J: TRBJ2-3; size: few; V: TRBV4-3; D: NA; CDR3: CASSQGLAESTEYF; DNA: TGCGCCAGCAGCCAAGGGTTAGCGGAGTCAACGGAGTATTTT
J: TRBJ1-1; size: NA; V: TRBV6-5; D: NA; CDR3: CASSYEGTLNTEAFF; DNA: TGTGCCAGCAGTTACGAGGGCACTTTGAACACTGAAGCTTTCTTT
J: TRBJ2-7; size: NA; V: TRBV15; D: TRBD1; CDR3: CATSRDLWDRVFQDYEQYF; DNA: TGTGCCACCAGCAGAGATCTTTGGGACAGGGTCTTCCAAGATTACGAGCAGTACTTC
J: TRBJ1-4; size: NA; V: TRBV28; D: NA; CDR3: CASSPYDRTVRATNEKLFF; DNA: TGTGCCAGCAGCCCCTACGACCGGACAGTGAGAGCAACTAATGAAAAACTGTTTTTT
J: TRBJ2-1; size: NA; V: TRBV9; D: NA; CDR3: CASSATGHPYNEQFF; DNA: TGTGCCAGCAGCGCGACAGGTCACCCTTACAATGAGCAGTTCTTC
J: TRBJ1-6; size: NA; V: TRBV5-5; D: NA; CDR3: CASSHRQAPYNSPLHF; DNA: TGTGCCAGCAGCCACCGACAGGCACCCTATAATTCACCCCTCCACTTT
J: TRBJ2-3; size: NA; V: TRBV9; D: TRBD2; CDR3: CASSTSGRAFDTQYF; DNA: TGTGCCAGCAGCACCAGCGGGAGGGCCTTTGATACGCAGTATTTT
J: TRBJ1-6; size: NA; V: TRBV28; D: NA; CDR3: CASSFPSVLGGSPLHF; DNA: TGTGCCAGCAGTTTTCCTAGCGTGCTGGGGGGATCACCCCTCCACTTT
J: TRBJ2-4; size: NA; V: TRBV2; D: NA; CDR3: CASIGWGLAKNIQYF; DNA: TGTGCCAGCATTGGTTGGGGGCTAGCCAAAAACATTCAGTACTTC
J: TRBJ2-7; size: NA; V: TRBV6-6; D: TRBD2; CDR3: CASSFLAGSAYEQYF; DNA: TGTGCCAGCAGTTTCCTAGCGGGGAGCGCCTACGAGCAGTACTTC
J: TRBJ1-2; size: NA; V: TRBV28; D: TRBD1; CDR3: CASSFGDRDYYGYTF; DNA: TGTGCCAGCAGTTTTGGGGACAGGGATTACTATGGCTACACCTTC
J: TRBJ2-2; size: NA; V: TRBV5-1; D: NA; CDR3: CASSLAFAGEGSGELFF; DNA: TGCGCCAGCAGCTTGGCGTTCGCAGGGGAGGGATCCGGGGAGCTGTTTTTT
J: TRBJ1-4; size: NA; V: TRBV25-1; D: TRBD1; CDR3: CASSADRDEKLFF; DNA: TGTGCCAGCAGTGCAGACAGGGATGAAAAACTGTTTTTT
J: TRBJ1-6; size: NA; V: TRBV15; D: NA; CDR3: CATISLGGARSPLHF; DNA: TGTGCCACCATCTCCCTGGGGGGGGCCCGTTCACCCCTCCACTTT
J: TRBJ1-1; size: NA; V: TRBV29-1; D: TRBD1; CDR3: CSVEPGQGAPLEAFF; DNA: TGCAGCGTTGAACCCGGACAGGGGGCCCCCCTTGAAGCTTTCTTT
J: TRBJ1-5; size: NA; V: TRBV7-2; D: TRBD1; CDR3: CASSVPGQGYQPQHF; DNA: TGTGCCAGCAGCGTCCCGGGACAGGGCTATCAGCCCCAGCATTTT
J: TRBJ1-2; size: NA; V: TRBV5-1; D: NA; CDR3: CASSLGPEGSVGYTF; DNA: TGCGCCAGCAGCTTGGGGCCTGAGGGATCGGTGGGCTACACCTTC
J: TRBJ2-1; size: NA; V: TRBV28; D: TRBD1; CDR3: CASSKPGQGPPYNEQFF; DNA: TGTGCCAGCAGTAAACCGGGACAGGGGCCGCCATACAATGAGCAGTTCTTC
J: TRBJ1-1; size: NA; V: TRBV6-5; D: TRBD1; CDR3: CASSHRGMNTEAFF; DNA: TGTGCCAGCTCCCACAGGGGCATGAACACTGAAGCTTTCTTT
J: TRBJ2-1; size: NA; V: TRBV5-1; D: TRBD2; CDR3: CASSIIAGNNEQFF; DNA: TGCGCCAGCAGTATCATAGCGGGAAACAATGAGCAGTTCTTC
J: TRBJ1-2; size: NA; V: TRBV5-1; D: NA; CDR3: CASSPEGGFNYGYTF; DNA: TGCGCCAGCAGCCCGGAAGGCGGCTTTAACTATGGCTACACCTTC
J: TRBJ2-5; size: once; V: TRBV12-5; D: TRBD2; CDR3: CASGLVLAGEGETQYF; DNA: TGTGCTAGTGGTTTGGTCTTAGCGGGAGAGGGAGAGACCCAGTACTTC